What follows are 19 T cell receptor beta chains derived from one specimen sequenced in a study of siplizumab effects on memory and regulatory T cells. Assay: immunoSEQ multiplex PCR; the TCRdb copy retains only in-frame clones and omits some. The sample carries about 100,000 clones, about 91% recorded once. Sequenced: CD4+ T cells sorted from blood. Source of these receptors: a human donor in good health.

As for this clone: This specimen includes other DNA sequences encoding the same CDR3. V and J are TRBV18 and TRBJ1-1; D is undetermined. This CDR3 has 13 amino acids. The V end was cut by 6 bases, the J end by 0 bases, with 8 bases between. From germline, CDR1 is KGHSH and CDR2 LQKENI. CDR3 DNA sequence: TGTGCCAGCTCGCGGGCTTTGAACACTGAAGCTTTCTTT. Residues: CASSRALNTEAFF. Full variable domain (remainder filled in from reference TRBV18 and TRBJ1-1): NAGVMQNPRHLVRRRGQEARLRCSPMKGHSHVYWYRQLPEEGLKFMVYLQKENIIDESGMPKERFSAEFPKEGPSILRIQQVVRGDSAAYFCASSRALNTEAFFGQGTRLTVV.

The chain recombines TRBV18 with TRBJ2-3; no reliable D call. This CDR3 region has 12 residues. Germline V CDR1 and CDR2: KGHSH, LQKENI. Trimming pared 5 bases from V and 6 bases from J, leaving 9 bases between. The CDR3 reads CASSSLSDTQYF. The CDR3 DNA reads TGTGCCAGCTCATCCCTTTCGGATACGCAGTATTTT.

In DNA form, the CDR3 reads TGTGCCAGCAGACAGGGGGCAGACTATGGCTACACCTTC. This gives the protein CASRQGADYGYTF. The V call is TRBV6-6, the J call TRBJ1-2; 9 nucleotides align to TRBD1. The germline V gene encodes CDR1 MNHNY and CDR2 SVGAGI (reference sequence). CDR3 length equals 13 residues. Losses at the gene ends were 6 bases for V and 3 bases for J; bases not matched to a gene: 2.

This clone appeared a few times. The gene calls are TRBV2 and TRBJ1-1, with D possibly TRBD1 on 5 matching bases. The germline gives CDR1 SNHLY, CDR2 FYNNEI. Trimming took 2 bases from V and 1 from J, leaving 8 bases between them. There are 14 residues in the CDR3. The CDR3 DNA sequence: TGTGCCAGCAGTGAAAGGGGTCGGAACACTGAAGCTTTCTTT. Translation: CASSERGRNTEAFF.

This sequence joins TRBV30 and TRBJ2-1; D possibly uses TRBD1 or TRBD2 (5 bases each). Germline V CDR1 and CDR2: GTSNPN, SVGIG (reference sequence). V was trimmed by 4 bases and J by 6 bases, leaving 25 bases between them. CDR3 length: 17 residues. The CDR3 bases are TGTGCCTGGATCAACCGGAGAGGGGACCGCGGCCCCAATGAGCAGTTCTTC. It translates to CAWINRRGDRGPNEQFF.

V and J are TRBV6-5 and TRBJ2-7; tentative D call: TRBD1 (6 bases). The CDR3 consists of 13 residues. The V gene lost 5 bases and the J gene lost 7 bases, with 15 bases spanning the gap. Germline V gene sequence: CDR1 MNHEY, CDR2 SVGAGI. The CDR3 bases are TGTGCCAGCAGTGAGGGGGTTTCCGGGGAGCAGTACTTC. Its translation is CASSEGVSGEQYF.

The V call is TRBV5-1, the J call TRBJ2-1, with D possibly TRBD1 on 6 matching bases. CDR3 size: 15 residues. V shed 1 base and J shed 6 bases, with 14 bases lying between them. Germline V lookup: CDR1 SGHRS, CDR2 YFSETQ. The CDR3 region is CASSLPRDNLNEQFF. The CDR3 DNA reads TGCGCCAGCAGCTTGCCCCGGGACAACCTCAATGAGCAGTTCTTC. The whole variable domain, remainder taken from reference TRBV5-1 and TRBJ2-1, is KAGVTQTPRYLIKTRGQQVTLSCSPISGHRSVSWYQQTPGQGLQFLFEYFSETQRNKGNFPGRFSGRQFSNSRSEMNVSTLELGDSALYLCASSLPRDNLNEQFFGPGTRLTVL.

The chain uses TRBV7-2 and TRBJ2-4, with D possibly matching TRBD2 (6 bases). V was shortened by 7 bases and J by 0 bases, with 10 bases between the two germline ends. The CDR3 has 14 amino acids. Germline V gene sequence: CDR1 SGHTA, CDR2 FQGNSA. The CDR3 loop reads CASTFGGAKNIQYF. The CDR3 DNA is TGTGCCAGCACCTTCGGGGGAGCCAAAAACATTCAGTACTTC. The full variable domain, its missing parts supplied by reference TRBV7-2 and TRBJ2-4, is GAGVSQSPSNKVTEKGKDVELRCDPISGHTALYWYRQSLGQGLEFLIYFQGNSAPDKSGLPSDRFSAERTGGSVSTLTIQRTQQEDSAVYLCASTFGGAKNIQYFGAGTRLSVL.

This clone was seen a single time. This chain joins TRBV5-1 and TRBJ2-3; TRBD2 matches 9 bases. V gave up 2 bases and J gave up 2 bases; unmatched junction bases: 6. The CDR3 is 16 residues long. Germline lookup yields CDR1 SGHRS and CDR2 YFSETQ. CDR3 sequence (DNA): TGCGCCAGCAGCTTAGTAGCGGGGGACCTCACAGATACGCAGTATTTT. Its protein product is CASSLVAGDLTDTQYF.

The rearrangement links TRBV19 to TRBJ1-2, with TRBD1 identical over 9 bases. Per the germline V gene, CDR1 is LNHDA and CDR2 is SQIVND (reference sequence). V shed 6 bases, J shed 2 bases, and the junction held 4 bases outside the gene matches. CDR3 length: 14 residues. This CDR3 reads CASRVGQGNYGYTF. The CDR3 DNA sequence: TGTGCCAGTAGGGTGGGACAGGGAAACTATGGCTACACCTTC. Using reference TRBV19 and TRBJ1-2 for the parts outside the CDR3, the full variable domain is DGGITQSPKYLFRKEGQNVTLSCEQNLNHDAMYWYRQDPGQGLRLIYYSQIVNDFQKGDIAEGYSVSREKKESFPLTVTSAQKNPTAFYLCASRVGQGNYGYTFGSGTRLTVV.

This clone was seen a single time. The V gene is TRBV2, the J gene TRBJ2-7, with 11 positions matching TRBD2. The CDR3 is 16 amino acids. Germline CDR1 is SNHLY and CDR2 is FYNNEI. J lost 0 bases, V lost 7 bases, and 8 bases had no gene match. In nucleotides, the CDR3 is TGTGCCAGCAAGAGGACTAGCGGGCCCTTCTCCTACGAGCAGTACTTC. Amino acids: CASKRTSGPFSYEQYF.

This chain uses TRBV7-9 with TRBJ1-4; D ambiguous. CDR3 length: 15 residues. Germline CDR1 reads SEHNR; CDR2 reads FQNEAQ (reference sequence). Trimming stripped 2 bases from V and 7 bases from J, with 14 bases between. CDR3 region: CASSLFVREGEKLFF. DNA for the CDR3: TGTGCCAGCAGCTTATTCGTAAGGGAGGGTGAAAAACTGTTTTTT.

The CDR3 sequence is CASSFGASGGGIINEQFF. The CDR3 DNA is TGTGCCAGCAGCTTTGGCGCTAGCGGGGGGGGAATAATCAATGAGCAGTTCTTC. The chain links TRBV5-4 to TRBJ2-1, with 12 bases aligning to TRBD2. The CDR3 loop spans 18 amino acids. Germline CDR1 SGHNT, CDR2 YYREEE (reference sequence). V was pared by 2 bases and J by 6 bases, with 12 bases of the junction left unmatched.

This clone has just one count. J is TRBJ1-5 and V is TRBV12-2; TRBD1 reflects the table's D call only, with no check against the DNA. TRBV12-2 is described as a pseudogene. This CDR3 contains 17 residues. The CDR3 reads CASRLCEWADDNQPQHF. The CDR3, as DNA: TGTGCAAGTCGCTTATGCGAGTGGGCAGATGACAATCAGCCCCAGCATTTT.

V and J are TRBV11-3 and TRBJ2-1; D uncertain. Trimming left V 8 bases short and J 3 bases short, with 14 bases between. Per germline, CDR1 SGHNT and CDR2 YENEEA. CDR3 length: 14 residues. CDR3: CASSSSNGYNEQFF. DNA of the CDR3: TGTGCCAGCTCCTCCTCTAACGGCTACAATGAGCAGTTCTTC.

V and J are TRBV2 and TRBJ1-2, with 12 positions matching TRBD1. The J segment lost 7 bases and the V segment lost 6 bases, leaving 9 bases of the junction unmatched. In germline, CDR1 is SNHLY, CDR2 FYNNEI. CDR3 length equals 15 residues. The CDR3 DNA is TGTGCCAGCAGGGGACAGGGGGCCAGGGCTGGTGGCTACACCTTC. It yields the protein CASRGQGARAGGYTF.

This chain links TRBV7-3 with TRBJ2-7, with D possibly being TRBD2 (6 bases). The V gene lost 4 bases and the J gene lost 5 bases, with 15 bases spanning the gap. Germline V gene data show CDR1 as SGHTA and CDR2 as FQGTGA. The CDR3 contains 14 residues. The CDR3 here is CASSSGLTTNEQYF. DNA of the CDR3: TGTGCCAGCAGCTCGGGACTGACCACCAACGAGCAGTACTTC.

The chain joins TRBV7-9 to TRBJ2-2; 10 bases map to TRBD1. Germline trimming cut 5 bases from V and 7 bases from J; bases unmatched to any gene: 7. CDR1 and CDR2 from the germline V gene are SEHNR and FQNEAQ (reference sequence). This CDR3 has 15 residues. CDR3: CASSNRQGASGELFF. In DNA, the CDR3 is TGTGCCAGCAGCAATCGACAGGGGGCCAGCGGGGAGCTGTTTTTT.

CDR3 residues: CASSHQTGAGANVLTF. The CDR3 DNA sequence: TGTGCCAGCAGTCATCAAACAGGTGCGGGGGCCAACGTCCTGACTTTC. The V call is TRBV28, the J call TRBJ2-6, with D perhaps matching TRBD1 (5 bases). Germline V CDR1 and CDR2: MDHEN, SYDVKM. The V end lost 5 bases, the J end lost 4 bases, and 15 bases lay between the germline ends. CDR3 length: 16 residues.